This T cell receptor beta chain came from a study of Ad26.COV2.S vaccination and SARS-CoV-2 variants. Findings and limits, study-wide: Recipients of either vaccine or placebo displayed similar breadth of non-spike TCRs.

Notes on this clone: No antigen is known for it.

Trimming shortened V by 5 bases and J by 5 bases, and 17 bases separated the two germline ends. CDR3 length equals 15 residues. The germline V gene encodes CDR1 LGHNA and CDR2 YNFKEQ. Profiling relied on immunoSEQ multiplex PCR, and the TCRdb table lists in-frame clones only, not all of them. The data contain about 350,000 clones, 75% to 90% of them seen just once; the ten biggest clones take up approximately 12%. Treatment reported: some 20 received Ad26.COV2.S at low or high dose, single or two shots; 5 received placebo; per-sample allocation not given. The samples date from day 63 after the first vaccine or placebo injection.

The chain has TRBV4-2 and TRBJ2-3; D might be TRBD2 (5 bases). The sequenced sample was peripheral blood, obtained in a trial of Ad26.COV2.S vaccine versus placebo. The clonotype was recovered from a person between 18 and 65 years old who received the Ad26.COV2.S COVID-19 vaccine or a placebo. CDR3 in amino acids: CASSSSKSRGDTQYF. Written as DNA, the CDR3 is TGTGCCAGCAGCTCCTCGAAGAGCCGGGGAGATACGCAGTATTTT.